These 7 T cell receptor beta chains came from one sample sequenced in a study of T cell responses to AZD1222 COVID-19 vaccine. TCRdb's table, derived via immunoSEQ multiplex PCR, lists solely in-frame clones and lacks some. In the table there are about 130,000 clones, around 90% of which are singletons. The sample consisted of peripheral blood, taken on day 0 of MenACWY control vaccination. The receptors here all came from an adult in good health.

CDR3 in amino acids: CASSLGLAGQGVQFF. CDR3 bases: TGCGCCAGCAGCTTGGGACTAGCGGGGCAGGGGGTGCAGTTCTTC. The chain is built from TRBV5-1 and TRBJ2-1, with 11 bases matching TRBD2. The length of the CDR3 is 15 residues. Germline V gives CDR1 SGHRS, CDR2 YFSETQ. V gave up 0 bases and J gave up 12 bases; unmatched junction bases: 8.

This chain connects TRBV12-3 or TRBV12-4 to TRBJ1-5, with D unclear. There are 13 residues in the CDR3. V shed 4 bases and J shed 5 bases, with 9 bases lying between them. The CDR3 sequence is CASSSDGDQPQHF. The CDR3 DNA sequence: TGTGCCAGCAGTTCGGACGGGGATCAGCCCCAGCATTTT.

V usage is TRBV19 and J usage is TRBJ2-2; 9 bases agree with TRBD1. Germline CDR1 reads LNHDA; CDR2 reads SQIVND (reference sequence). The CDR3 contains 14 residues. The trim removed 5 bases at V and 4 bases at J, leaving 2 bases unmatched. CDR3 sequence reads: CASSWGQGTGELFF. CDR3 nucleotide sequence: TGTGCCAGTAGTTGGGGACAGGGCACCGGGGAGCTGTTTTTT.

The V and J genes are TRBV3-1 (or the pseudogene TRBV3-2) and TRBJ2-7; D remains ambiguous. The CDR3 contains 14 residues. CDR1 LGHDT and CDR2 YNNKEL come from the germline V gene (reference sequence). V was clipped by 1 base and J by 4 bases, with 11 bases between them. The CDR3 DNA sequence: TGTGCCAGCAGCCAAGTAGGTGGGGAATACGAGCAGTACTTC. This codes for CASSQVGGEYEQYF.

The chain employs TRBV12-3 or TRBV12-4 and TRBJ1-2; D is unclear. This CDR3 contains 12 residues. Trimming left V 6 bases short and J 4 bases short, with 9 bases between. In nucleotides, the CDR3 is TGTGCCAGCAGCCCCGATTTCTATGGCTACACCTTC. Its translation: CASSPDFYGYTF.

This chain joins TRBV28 and TRBJ1-1; no definite D call. The CDR3 runs 15 residues. Trimming shortened V by 6 bases and J by 3 bases, and 17 bases separated the two germline ends. Germline V CDR1 and CDR2: MDHEN, SYDVKM. CDR3 sequence (DNA): TGTGCCAGCAGCCATACCCGGGGTATATACACTGAAGCTTTCTTT. Translation: CASSHTRGIYTEAFF.

This chain links TRBV5-6 with TRBJ1-1, with D possibly being TRBD1 (5 bases). There are 14 residues in the CDR3. Germline CDR1 reads SGHDT; CDR2 reads YYEEEE. Trimming removed 3 bases at V and 4 bases at J, with 13 bases between. CDR3 residues: CASSSWTRGTEAFF. CDR3 sequence (DNA): TGTGCCAGCAGCTCGTGGACAAGAGGCACTGAAGCTTTCTTT.